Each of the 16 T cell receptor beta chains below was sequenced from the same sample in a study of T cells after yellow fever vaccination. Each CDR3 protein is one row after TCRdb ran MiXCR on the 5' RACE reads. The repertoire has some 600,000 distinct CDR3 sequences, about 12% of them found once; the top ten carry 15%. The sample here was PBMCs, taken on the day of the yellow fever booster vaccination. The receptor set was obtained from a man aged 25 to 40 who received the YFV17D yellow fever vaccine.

The DNA of the CDR3 is TGTGCCAGCAGTTCGCGGGTTCTGAACACCGGGGAGCTGTTTTTT. This translates into CASSSRVLNTGELFF. The rearrangement joins TRBV12-3 or TRBV12-4 to TRBJ2-2; possibly TRBD2 for D (5 bases). This CDR3 region has 15 residues. The V end was cut by 4 bases, the J end by 1 base, with 10 bases between.

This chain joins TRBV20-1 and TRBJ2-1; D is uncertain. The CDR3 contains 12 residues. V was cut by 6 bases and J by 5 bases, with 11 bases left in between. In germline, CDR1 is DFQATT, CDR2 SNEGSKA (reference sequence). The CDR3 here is CSAKTRNNEQFF. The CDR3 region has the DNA TGCAGTGCCAAGACTCGAAACAATGAGCAGTTCTTC.

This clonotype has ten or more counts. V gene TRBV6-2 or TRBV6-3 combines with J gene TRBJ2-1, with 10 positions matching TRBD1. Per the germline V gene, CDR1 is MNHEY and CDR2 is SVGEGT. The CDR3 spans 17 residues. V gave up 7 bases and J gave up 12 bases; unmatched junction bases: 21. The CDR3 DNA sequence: TGTGCCAGCAATGGACAGGGGGTCGCCCGCTTTGGAGGGGTGCAGTTCTTC. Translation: CASNGQGVARFGGVQFF.

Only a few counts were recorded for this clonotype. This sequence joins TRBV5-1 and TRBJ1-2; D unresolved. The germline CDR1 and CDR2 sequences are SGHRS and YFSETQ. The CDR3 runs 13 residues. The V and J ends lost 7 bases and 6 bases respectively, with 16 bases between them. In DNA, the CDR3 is TGCGCCAGCGCTCCCCGGGCTCGGGATGGCTACACCTTC. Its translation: CASAPRARDGYTF.

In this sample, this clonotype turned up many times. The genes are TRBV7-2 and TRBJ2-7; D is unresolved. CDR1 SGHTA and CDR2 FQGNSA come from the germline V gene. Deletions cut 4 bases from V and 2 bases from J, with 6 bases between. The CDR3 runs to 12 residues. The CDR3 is CASSSGPYEQYF. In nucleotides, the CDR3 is TGTGCCAGCAGCTCAGGACCCTACGAGCAGTACTTC.

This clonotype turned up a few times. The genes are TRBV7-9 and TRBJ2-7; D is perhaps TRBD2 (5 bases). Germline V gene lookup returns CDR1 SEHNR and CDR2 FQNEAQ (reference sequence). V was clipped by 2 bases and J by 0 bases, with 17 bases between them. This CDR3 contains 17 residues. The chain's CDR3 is CASSLKAVAGSSYEQYF. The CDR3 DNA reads TGTGCCAGCAGCTTAAAGGCCGTGGCGGGTAGCTCCTACGAGCAGTACTTC.

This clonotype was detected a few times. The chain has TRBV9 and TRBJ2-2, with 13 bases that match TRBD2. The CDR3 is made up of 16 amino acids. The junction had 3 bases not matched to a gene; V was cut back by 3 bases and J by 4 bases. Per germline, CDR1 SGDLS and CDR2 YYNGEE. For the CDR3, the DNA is TGTGCCAGCAGCGCCAGACTAGCGGGAGGCACCGGGGAGCTGTTTTTT. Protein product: CASSARLAGGTGELFF.

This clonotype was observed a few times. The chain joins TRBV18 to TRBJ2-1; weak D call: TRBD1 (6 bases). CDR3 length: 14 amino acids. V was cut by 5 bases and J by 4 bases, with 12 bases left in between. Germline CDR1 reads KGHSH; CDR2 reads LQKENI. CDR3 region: CASSSQGQYNEQFF. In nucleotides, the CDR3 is TGTGCCAGCTCAAGCCAAGGACAGTACAATGAGCAGTTCTTC.

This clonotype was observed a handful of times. The CDR3 region has the DNA TGTGCCATCAGGGGGGGACAGAACTCCAACGTCCTGACTTTC. Translating it yields CAIRGGQNSNVLTF. J is TRBJ2-6 and V is TRBV10-3; D perhaps matches TRBD1 (7 bases). Germline CDR1 is ENHRY and CDR2 is SYGVKD. Trimming stripped 6 bases from V and 8 bases from J, with 14 bases between. This CDR3 region has 14 residues.

As DNA, the CDR3 is TGTGCCAGCAGCTTAGCTCCGCAAAGCACTGAAGCTTTCTTT. This encodes CASSLAPQSTEAFF. V gene TRBV7-9 combines with J gene TRBJ1-1; D not resolved. V lost 0 bases to trimming and J lost 4 bases, with 9 bases between them. The germline V gene has CDR1 SEHNR and CDR2 FQNEAQ (reference sequence). This CDR3 is built from 14 residues.

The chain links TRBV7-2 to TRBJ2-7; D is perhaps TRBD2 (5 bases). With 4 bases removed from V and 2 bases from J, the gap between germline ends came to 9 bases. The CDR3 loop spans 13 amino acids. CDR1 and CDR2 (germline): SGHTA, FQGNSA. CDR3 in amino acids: CASSWAEAYEQYF. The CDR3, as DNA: TGTGCCAGCAGCTGGGCGGAGGCCTACGAGCAGTACTTC.

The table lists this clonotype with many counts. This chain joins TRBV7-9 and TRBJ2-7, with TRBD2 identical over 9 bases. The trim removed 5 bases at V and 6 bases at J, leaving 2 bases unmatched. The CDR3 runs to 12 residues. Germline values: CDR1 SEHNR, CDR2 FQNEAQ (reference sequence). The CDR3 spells CASSGSGSEQYF. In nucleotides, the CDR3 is TGTGCCAGCAGCGGTAGCGGGAGCGAGCAGTACTTC.

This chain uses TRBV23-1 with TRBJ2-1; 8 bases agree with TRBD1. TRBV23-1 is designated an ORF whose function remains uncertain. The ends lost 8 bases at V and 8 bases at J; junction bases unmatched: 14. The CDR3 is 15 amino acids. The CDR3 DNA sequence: TGCGCCAGCCTCGGGGAGACAGGGGAGATCGATGAGCAGTTCTTC. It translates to CASLGETGEIDEQFF.

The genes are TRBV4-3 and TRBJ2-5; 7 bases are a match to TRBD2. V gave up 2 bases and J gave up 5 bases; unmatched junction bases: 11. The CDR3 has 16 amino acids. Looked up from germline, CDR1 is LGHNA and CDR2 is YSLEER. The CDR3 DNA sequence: TGCGCCAGCAGCCAAAGGTGGGGCGGGAGAGTTGAGACCCAGTACTTC. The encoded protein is CASSQRWGGRVETQYF.

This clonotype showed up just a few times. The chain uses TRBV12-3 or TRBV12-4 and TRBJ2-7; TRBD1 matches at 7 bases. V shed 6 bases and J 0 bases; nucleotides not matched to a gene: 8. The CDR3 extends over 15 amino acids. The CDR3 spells CASRLDRASSYEQYF. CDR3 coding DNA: TGTGCCAGCAGACTAGACAGGGCCAGCTCCTACGAGCAGTACTTC.

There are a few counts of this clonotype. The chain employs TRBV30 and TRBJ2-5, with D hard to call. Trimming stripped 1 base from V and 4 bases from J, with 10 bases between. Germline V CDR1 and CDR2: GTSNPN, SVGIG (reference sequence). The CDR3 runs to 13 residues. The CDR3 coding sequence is TGTGCCTGGAGTGAAGGGATCGGAGAGACCCAGTACTTC. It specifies CAWSEGIGETQYF. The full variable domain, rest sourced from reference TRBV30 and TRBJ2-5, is SQTIHQWPATLVQPVGSPLSLECTVEGTSNPNLYWYRQAAGRGLQLLFYSVGIGQISSEVPQNLSASRPQDRQFILSSKKLLLSDSGFYLCAWSEGIGETQYFGPGTRLLVL.